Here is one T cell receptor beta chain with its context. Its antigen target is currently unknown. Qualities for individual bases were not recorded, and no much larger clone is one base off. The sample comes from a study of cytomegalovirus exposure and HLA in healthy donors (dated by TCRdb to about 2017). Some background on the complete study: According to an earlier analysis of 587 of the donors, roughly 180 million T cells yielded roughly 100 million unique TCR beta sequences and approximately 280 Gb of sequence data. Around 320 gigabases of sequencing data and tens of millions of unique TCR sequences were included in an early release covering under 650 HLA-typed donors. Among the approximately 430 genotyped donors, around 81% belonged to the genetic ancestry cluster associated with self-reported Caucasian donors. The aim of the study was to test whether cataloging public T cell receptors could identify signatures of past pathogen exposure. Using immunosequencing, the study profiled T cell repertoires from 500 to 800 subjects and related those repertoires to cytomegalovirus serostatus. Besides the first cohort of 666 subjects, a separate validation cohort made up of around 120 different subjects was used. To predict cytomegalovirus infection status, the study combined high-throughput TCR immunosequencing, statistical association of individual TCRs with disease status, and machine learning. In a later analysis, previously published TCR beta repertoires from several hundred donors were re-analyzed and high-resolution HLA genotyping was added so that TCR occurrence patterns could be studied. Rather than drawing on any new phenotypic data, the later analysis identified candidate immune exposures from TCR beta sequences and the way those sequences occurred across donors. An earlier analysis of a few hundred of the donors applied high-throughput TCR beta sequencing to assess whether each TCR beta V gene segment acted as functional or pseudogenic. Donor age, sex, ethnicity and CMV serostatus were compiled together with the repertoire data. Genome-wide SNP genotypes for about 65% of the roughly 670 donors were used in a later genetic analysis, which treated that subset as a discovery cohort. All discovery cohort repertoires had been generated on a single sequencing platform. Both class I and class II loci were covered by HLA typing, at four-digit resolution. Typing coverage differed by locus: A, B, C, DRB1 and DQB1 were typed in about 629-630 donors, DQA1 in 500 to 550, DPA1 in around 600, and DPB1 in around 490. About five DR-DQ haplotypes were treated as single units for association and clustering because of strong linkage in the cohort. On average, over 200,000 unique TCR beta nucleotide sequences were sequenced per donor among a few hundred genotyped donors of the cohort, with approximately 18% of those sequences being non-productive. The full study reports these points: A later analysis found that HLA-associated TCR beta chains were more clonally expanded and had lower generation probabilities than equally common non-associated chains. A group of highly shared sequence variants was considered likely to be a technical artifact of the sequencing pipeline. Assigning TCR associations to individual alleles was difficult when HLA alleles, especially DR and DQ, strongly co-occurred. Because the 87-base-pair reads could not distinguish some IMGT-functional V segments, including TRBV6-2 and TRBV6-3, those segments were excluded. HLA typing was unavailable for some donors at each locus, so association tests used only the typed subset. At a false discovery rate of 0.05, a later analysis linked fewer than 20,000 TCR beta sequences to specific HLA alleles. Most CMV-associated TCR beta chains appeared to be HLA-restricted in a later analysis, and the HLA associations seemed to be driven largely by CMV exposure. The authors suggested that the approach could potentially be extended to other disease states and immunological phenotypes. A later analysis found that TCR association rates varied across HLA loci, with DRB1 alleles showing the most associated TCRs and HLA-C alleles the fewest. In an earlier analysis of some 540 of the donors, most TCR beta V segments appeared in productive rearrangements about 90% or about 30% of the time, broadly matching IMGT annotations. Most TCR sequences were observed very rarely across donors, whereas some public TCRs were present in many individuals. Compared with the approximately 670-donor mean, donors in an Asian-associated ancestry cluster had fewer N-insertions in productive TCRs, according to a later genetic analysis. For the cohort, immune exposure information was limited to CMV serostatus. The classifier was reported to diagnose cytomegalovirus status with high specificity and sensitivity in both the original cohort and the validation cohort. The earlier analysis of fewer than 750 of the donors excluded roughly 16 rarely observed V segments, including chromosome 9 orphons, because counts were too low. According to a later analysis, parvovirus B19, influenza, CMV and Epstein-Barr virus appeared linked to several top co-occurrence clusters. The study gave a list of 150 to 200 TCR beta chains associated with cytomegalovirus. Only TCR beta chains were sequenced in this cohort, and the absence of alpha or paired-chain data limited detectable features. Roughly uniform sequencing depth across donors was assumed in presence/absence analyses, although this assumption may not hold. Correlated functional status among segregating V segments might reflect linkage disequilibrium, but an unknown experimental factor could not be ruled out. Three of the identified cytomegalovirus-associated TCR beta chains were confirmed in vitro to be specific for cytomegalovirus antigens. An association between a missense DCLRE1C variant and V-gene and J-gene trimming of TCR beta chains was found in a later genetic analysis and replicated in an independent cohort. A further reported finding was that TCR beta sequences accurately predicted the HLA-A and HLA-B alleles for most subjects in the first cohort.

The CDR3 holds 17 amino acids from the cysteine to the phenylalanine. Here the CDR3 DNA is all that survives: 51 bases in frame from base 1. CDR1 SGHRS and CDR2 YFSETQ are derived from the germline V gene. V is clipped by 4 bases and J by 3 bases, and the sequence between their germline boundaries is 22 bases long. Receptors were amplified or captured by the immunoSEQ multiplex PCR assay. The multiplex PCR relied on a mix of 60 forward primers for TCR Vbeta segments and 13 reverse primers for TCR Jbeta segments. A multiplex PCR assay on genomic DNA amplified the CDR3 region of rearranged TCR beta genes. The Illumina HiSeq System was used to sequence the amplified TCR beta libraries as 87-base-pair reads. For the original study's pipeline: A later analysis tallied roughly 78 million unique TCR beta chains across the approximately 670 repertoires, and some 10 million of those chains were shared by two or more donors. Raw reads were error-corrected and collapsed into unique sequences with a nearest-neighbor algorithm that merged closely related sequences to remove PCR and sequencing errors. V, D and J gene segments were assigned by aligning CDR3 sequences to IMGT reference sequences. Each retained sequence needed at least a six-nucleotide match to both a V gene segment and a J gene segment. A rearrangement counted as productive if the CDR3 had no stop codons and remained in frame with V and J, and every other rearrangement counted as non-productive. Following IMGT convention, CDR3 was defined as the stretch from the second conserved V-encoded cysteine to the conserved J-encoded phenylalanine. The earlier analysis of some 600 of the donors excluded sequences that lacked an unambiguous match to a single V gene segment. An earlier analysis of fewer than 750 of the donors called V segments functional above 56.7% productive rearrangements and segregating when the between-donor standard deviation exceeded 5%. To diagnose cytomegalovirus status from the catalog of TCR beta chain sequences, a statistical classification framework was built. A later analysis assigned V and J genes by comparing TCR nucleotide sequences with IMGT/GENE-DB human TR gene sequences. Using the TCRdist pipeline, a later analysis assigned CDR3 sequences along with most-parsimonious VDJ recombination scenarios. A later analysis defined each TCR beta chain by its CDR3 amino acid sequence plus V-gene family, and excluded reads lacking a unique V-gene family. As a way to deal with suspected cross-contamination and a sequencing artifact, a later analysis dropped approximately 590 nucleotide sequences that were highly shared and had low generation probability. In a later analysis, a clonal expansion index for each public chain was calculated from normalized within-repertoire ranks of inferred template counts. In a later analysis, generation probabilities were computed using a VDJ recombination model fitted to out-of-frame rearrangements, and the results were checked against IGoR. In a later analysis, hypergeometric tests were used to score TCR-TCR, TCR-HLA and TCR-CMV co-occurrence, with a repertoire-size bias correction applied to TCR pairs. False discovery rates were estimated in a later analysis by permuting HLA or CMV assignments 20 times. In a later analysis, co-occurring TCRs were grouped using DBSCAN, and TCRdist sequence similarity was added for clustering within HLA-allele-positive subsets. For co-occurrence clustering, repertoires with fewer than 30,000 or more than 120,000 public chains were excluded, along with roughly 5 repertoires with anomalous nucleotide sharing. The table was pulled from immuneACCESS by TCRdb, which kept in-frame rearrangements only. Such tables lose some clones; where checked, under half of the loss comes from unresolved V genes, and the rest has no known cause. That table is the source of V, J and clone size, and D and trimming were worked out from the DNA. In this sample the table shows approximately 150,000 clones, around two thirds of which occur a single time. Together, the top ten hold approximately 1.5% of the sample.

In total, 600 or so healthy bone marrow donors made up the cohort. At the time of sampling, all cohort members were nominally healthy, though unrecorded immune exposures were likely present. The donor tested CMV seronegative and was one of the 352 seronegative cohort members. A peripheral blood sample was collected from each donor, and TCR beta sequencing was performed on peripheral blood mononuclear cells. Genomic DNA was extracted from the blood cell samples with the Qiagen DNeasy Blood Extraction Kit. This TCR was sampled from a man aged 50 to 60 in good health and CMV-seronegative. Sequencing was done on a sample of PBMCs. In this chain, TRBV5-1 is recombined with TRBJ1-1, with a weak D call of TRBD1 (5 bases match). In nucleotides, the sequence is TGCGCCAGCAGCCTCCCGGGACGCTTCGGGAGGGACACTGAAGCTTTCTTT. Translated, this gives CASSLPGRFGRDTEAFF.